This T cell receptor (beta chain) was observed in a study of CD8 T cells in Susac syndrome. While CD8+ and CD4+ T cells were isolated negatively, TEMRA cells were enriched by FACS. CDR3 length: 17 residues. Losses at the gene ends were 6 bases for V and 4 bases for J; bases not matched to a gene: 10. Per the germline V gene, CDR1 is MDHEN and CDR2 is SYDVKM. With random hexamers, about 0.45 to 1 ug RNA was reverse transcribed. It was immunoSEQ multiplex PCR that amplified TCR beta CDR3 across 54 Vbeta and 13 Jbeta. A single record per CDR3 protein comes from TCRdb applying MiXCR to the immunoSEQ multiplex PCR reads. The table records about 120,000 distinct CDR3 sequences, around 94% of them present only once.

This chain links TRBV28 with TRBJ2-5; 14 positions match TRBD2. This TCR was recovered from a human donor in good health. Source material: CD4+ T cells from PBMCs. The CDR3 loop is CASSSTGTSGSLETQYF. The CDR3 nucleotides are TGTGCCAGCAGCTCGACTGGGACTAGCGGGAGTCTAGAGACCCAGTACTTC.